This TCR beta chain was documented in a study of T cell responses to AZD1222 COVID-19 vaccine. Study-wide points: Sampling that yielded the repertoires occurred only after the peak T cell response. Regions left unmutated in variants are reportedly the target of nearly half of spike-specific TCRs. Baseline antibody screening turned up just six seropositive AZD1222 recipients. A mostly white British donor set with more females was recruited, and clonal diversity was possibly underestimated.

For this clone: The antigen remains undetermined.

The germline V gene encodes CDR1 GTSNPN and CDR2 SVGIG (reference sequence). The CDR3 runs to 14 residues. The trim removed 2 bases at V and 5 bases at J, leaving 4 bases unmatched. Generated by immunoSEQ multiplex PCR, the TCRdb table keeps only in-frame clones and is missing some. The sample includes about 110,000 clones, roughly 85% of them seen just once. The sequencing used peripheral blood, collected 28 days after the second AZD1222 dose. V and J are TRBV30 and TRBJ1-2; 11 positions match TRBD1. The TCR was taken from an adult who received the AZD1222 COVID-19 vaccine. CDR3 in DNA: TGTGCCTGGAGTCCCGGACAGGGGGCTTATGGCTACACCTTC. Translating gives CAWSPGQGAYGYTF.